These T cell receptor beta chains were read from a single sample in a study of CD8 T cells in Susac syndrome. Via MiXCR, TCRdb re-called the immunoSEQ multiplex PCR reads, giving one row per CDR3 protein. The data hold approximately 160,000 distinct CDR3 sequences, with roughly 92% observed a single time. The sample comprised CD4+ T cells from PBMCs. The receptors stem from a human donor with multiple sclerosis. CDR3s include the opening cysteine and the closing phenylalanine or tryptophan.

TRBV18,TRBJ2-5,CASSPPGLAIETQYF
TRBV10-3,TRBJ2-2,CAISFRQASNTGELFF
TRBV6-5,TRBJ1-6,CASSYQDSASSPLHF
TRBV12-3/TRBV12-4,TRBJ1-5,CASSAEGSGNQPQHF
TRBV20-1,TRBJ1-5,CSARPRVFGAGNQPQHF
TRBV2,TRBJ1-1,CASSGTGVVTEAFF
TRBV12-3/TRBV12-4,TRBJ1-1,CASSLGQMGGTEAFF
TRBV7-2,TRBJ2-5,CASSLWAWETQYF
TRBV20-1,TRBJ1-1,CSASPGYMDTEAFF
TRBV5-1,TRBJ1-1,CASSLDRIEVFF
TRBV2,TRBJ2-3,CASSEAALSTDTQYF
TRBV20-1,TRBJ2-5,CSASLGTSRGTQYF
TRBV20-1,TRBJ1-2,CSAQGQGYGYTF
TRBV20-1,TRBJ2-1,CSARDLGATSGSFNEQFF
TRBV6-1,TRBJ2-2,CASRDRDITNTGELFF
TRBV6-2/TRBV6-3,TRBJ2-1,CASSNRVPSNEQFF
TRBV12-3/TRBV12-4,TRBJ2-3,CASSLDDGTDTQYF
TRBV6-2/TRBV6-3,TRBJ2-3,CASSYVASGSGTQYF
TRBV2,TRBJ2-3,CASKRGGLDTQYF
TRBV19,TRBJ2-2,CASSRSGRASGELFF
TRBV20-1,TRBJ1-1,CSATTGETTEAFF
TRBV2,TRBJ1-2,CASSLQINYGYTF
TRBV27,TRBJ2-1,CASSAFLAGTFNEQFF
TRBV5-6,TRBJ1-1,CASSLQIGGTEAFF
TRBV2,TRBJ2-1,CASSSQGYNEQFF
TRBV18,TRBJ2-1,CASSPRPGSSYNEQFF
TRBV2,TRBJ2-5,CASSDSQRGTQYF